These T cell receptor beta chains were read from a single sample in a study of shared clonotypes between healthy human individuals. Method: immunoSEQ multiplex PCR; TCRdb's copy keeps in-frame clones and lacks some. Counted here are 2 million to 2.5 million clones, about 95% occurring once; the ten biggest clones make up 0.9% to 1.4%. Sequencing was performed on naive CD8+ T cells sorted from blood. The receptors come from a man between 18 and 35 years old in good health. Both conserved end residues are part of each CDR3. A D gene is named only where the DNA matches it firmly. Where a row states a size, it is once, few, many or the class of an expanded clone; other rows omit it.

. | TRBD2 | 14 | TRBJ2-7 | TRBV10-2 | CATLRGTSDYEQYF | TGCGCCACCCTTCGAGGGACTAGCGACTACGAGCAGTACTTC
. | . | 15 | TRBJ2-7 | TRBV18 | CASSPLPFEGHEQYF | TGTGCCAGCTCACCCCTTCCGTTCGAGGGGCATGAGCAGTACTTC
. | . | 17 | TRBJ2-5 | TRBV4-1 | CASSPKGAGIIQETQYF | TGCGCCAGCAGCCCGAAGGGAGCAGGGATAATCCAAGAGACCCAGTACTTC
. | TRBD2 | 17 | TRBJ2-2 | TRBV5-1 | CASSTPGLAGDTGELFF | TGCGCCAGCAGCACCCCAGGACTAGCGGGAGACACCGGGGAGCTGTTTTTT
. | . | 14 | TRBJ2-7 | TRBV2 | CASSGLDVSYEQYF | TGTGCCAGCAGTGGTCTGGACGTCTCCTACGAGCAGTACTTC
once | TRBD2 | 13 | TRBJ2-5 | TRBV5-1 | CASSLDGGETQYF | TGCGCCAGCAGCTTGGACGGGGGGGAGACCCAGTACTTC
. | . | 15 | TRBJ2-3 | TRBV9 | CASSVWDTGTDTQYF | TGTGCCAGCAGCGTCTGGGACACCGGCACAGATACGCAGTATTTT
. | . | 16 | TRBJ2-1 | TRBV5-1 | CASSATLTGTDNEQFF | TGCGCCAGCAGCGCAACCTTAACAGGGACCGACAATGAGCAGTTCTTC
. | . | 13 | TRBJ2-5 | TRBV11-2 | CASSLGAQETQYF | TGTGCCAGCAGCCTCGGAGCCCAAGAGACCCAGTACTTC
once | . | 12 | TRBJ2-1 | TRBV6-5 | CASSYSEHEQFF | TGTGCCAGCAGTTACAGCGAACATGAGCAGTTCTTC
. | TRBD2 | 17 | TRBJ2-7 | TRBV4-3 | CASSRLLAGDAPYEQYF | TGCGCCAGCAGCAGACTACTAGCGGGAGATGCCCCCTACGAGCAGTACTTC
. | TRBD2 | 15 | TRBJ2-1 | TRBV7-8 | CASSLASGRRNEQFF | TGTGCCAGCAGCTTAGCCAGCGGGAGGCGAAATGAGCAGTTCTTC
. | . | 13 | TRBJ2-7 | TRBV5-1 | CASSFPPYYEQYF | TGCGCCAGCAGCTTCCCACCGTACTACGAGCAGTACTTC
. | TRBD1 | 15 | TRBJ2-7 | TRBV4-3 | CASSQAATGHYEQYF | TGCGCCAGCAGCCAAGCAGCGACAGGGCACTACGAGCAGTACTTC
. | TRBD1 | 15 | TRBJ2-7 | TRBV7-2 | CASSLGQTGQYEQYF | TGTGCCAGCAGCTTAGGGCAGACAGGGCAGTACGAGCAGTACTTC
. | . | 14 | TRBJ1-2 | TRBV7-9 | CASSPDSPNYGYTF | TGTGCCAGCAGCCCGGACAGTCCTAACTATGGCTACACCTTC
. | . | 15 | TRBJ2-7 | TRBV4-1 | CASSQDLTSSYEQYF | TGCGCCAGCAGCCAAGATCTGACCTCCTCCTACGAGCAGTACTTC
once | . | 15 | TRBJ2-7 | TRBV4-1 | CASSLSGTGDYEQYF | TGCGCCAGCAGCCTTTCCGGGACCGGAGACTACGAGCAGTACTTC
. | . | 15 | TRBJ2-3 | TRBV27 | CASSSYSGSTDTQYF | TGTGCCAGCAGTTCATATAGCGGAAGCACAGATACGCAGTATTTT
. | . | 15 | TRBJ1-1 | TRBV6-6 | CASSYEDSGWTEAFF | TGTGCCAGCAGTTACGAGGACAGTGGATGGACTGAAGCTTTCTTT
. | . | 15 | TRBJ1-3 | TRBV5-1 | CASSSGGQGLDTIYF | TGCGCCAGCAGCTCCGGGGGCCAGGGGTTGGACACCATATATTTT
. | TRBD2 | 15 | TRBJ2-7 | TRBV9 | CASSEGLAGVEEQYF | TGTGCCAGCAGCGAAGGACTAGCGGGAGTGGAAGAGCAGTACTTC
. | . | 14 | TRBJ2-7 | TRBV9 | CASSVGGGNYEQYF | TGTGCCAGCAGCGTAGGAGGGGGTAACTACGAGCAGTACTTC
. | . | 15 | TRBJ2-3 | TRBV6-1 | CASRSSPASTDTQYF | TGTGCCAGCAGGTCCAGCCCAGCTAGCACAGATACGCAGTATTTT
. | . | 13 | TRBJ2-7 | TRBV7-8 | CASSTQDFFEQYF | TGTGCCAGCAGCACGCAGGACTTCTTCGAGCAGTACTTC
. | . | 13 | TRBJ2-2 | TRBV29-1 | CATGTRNTGELFF | TGCGCCACCGGGACCCGGAACACCGGGGAGCTGTTTTTT
. | . | 17 | TRBJ2-1 | TRBV10-2 | CASSETSPGYSYNEQFF | TGCGCCAGCAGTGAGACCTCACCGGGTTACTCCTACAATGAGCAGTTCTTC
. | TRBD1 | 12 | TRBJ2-1 | TRBV5-1 | CASSLQGAHQFF | TGCGCCAGCAGCTTACAGGGGGCGCATCAGTTCTTC
. | TRBD2 | 18 | TRBJ2-3 | TRBV5-1 | CASSLGLAGGRAADTQYF | TGCGCCAGCAGCTTGGGGCTAGCGGGAGGCCGAGCGGCAGATACGCAGTATTTT
. | . | 14 | TRBJ1-6 | TRBV5-4 | CASSFAGQGGPLHF | TGTGCCAGCAGCTTTGCGGGGCAGGGCGGACCCCTCCACTTT